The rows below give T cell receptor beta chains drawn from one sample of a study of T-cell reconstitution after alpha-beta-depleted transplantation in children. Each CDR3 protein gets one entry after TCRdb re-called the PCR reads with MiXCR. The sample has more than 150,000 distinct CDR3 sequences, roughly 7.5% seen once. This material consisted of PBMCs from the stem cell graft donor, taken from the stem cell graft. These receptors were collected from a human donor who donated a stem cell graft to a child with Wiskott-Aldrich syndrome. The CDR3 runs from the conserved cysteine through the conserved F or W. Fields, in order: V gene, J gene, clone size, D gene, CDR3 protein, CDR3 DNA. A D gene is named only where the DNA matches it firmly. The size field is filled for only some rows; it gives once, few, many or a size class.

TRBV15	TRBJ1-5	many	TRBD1	CATSRENRDRPLMPQHF	TGTGCCACCAGCAGAGAAAACCGGGACAGACCTTTAATGCCCCAGCATTTT
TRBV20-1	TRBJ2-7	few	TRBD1	CSAPFWDRGSYEQYF	TGCAGTGCCCCCTTTTGGGACAGGGGTTCGTACGAGCAGTACTTC
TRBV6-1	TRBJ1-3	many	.	CASGEQGSGNTIYF	TGTGCCAGCGGGGAACAGGGCTCTGGAAACACCATATATTTT
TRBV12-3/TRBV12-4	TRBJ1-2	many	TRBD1	CASSLVRQGEYTF	TGTGCCAGCAGTTTAGTTCGGCAGGGGGAATACACCTTC
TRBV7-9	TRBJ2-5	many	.	CASSLGKETQYF	TGTGCCAGCAGCTTGGGAAAAGAGACCCAGTACTTC
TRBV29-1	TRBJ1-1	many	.	CSTVGTSWRGNSEAFF	TGCAGCACCGTTGGGACCTCCTGGCGGGGGAACAGTGAAGCTTTCTTT
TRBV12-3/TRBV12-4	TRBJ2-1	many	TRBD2	CASSLGGLANEQFF	TGTGCCAGCAGTCTAGGGGGACTAGCTAATGAGCAGTTCTTC
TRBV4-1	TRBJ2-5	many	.	CASSQDFTRSQETQYF	TGCGCCAGCAGCCAAGATTTCACCAGGTCTCAAGAGACCCAGTACTTC
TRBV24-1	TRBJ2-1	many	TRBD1	CATSGLGQESSYNEQFF	TGTGCCACCAGTGGTTTGGGACAGGAAAGCTCCTACAATGAGCAGTTCTTC
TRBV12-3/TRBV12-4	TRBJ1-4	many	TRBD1	CASRPGGPNEKLFF	TGTGCCAGCAGACCAGGGGGACCAAATGAAAAACTGTTTTTT
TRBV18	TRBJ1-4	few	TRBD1	CASSPLWTGSAEKLFF	TGTGCCAGCTCACCACTCTGGACAGGGTCGGCTGAAAAACTGTTTTTT
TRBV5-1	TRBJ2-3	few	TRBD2	CASHRGVAGDTQYF	TGCGCCAGCCACCGGGGGGTAGCGGGGGATACGCAGTATTTT
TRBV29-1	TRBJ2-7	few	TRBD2	CSVDGLAGSSYEQYF	TGCAGCGTTGACGGACTAGCGGGAAGCTCCTACGAGCAGTACTTC
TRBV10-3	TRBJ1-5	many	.	CAISDLGVPEPQHF	TGTGCCATCAGTGATCTGGGGGTTCCGGAGCCCCAGCATTTT
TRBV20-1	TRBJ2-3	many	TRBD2	CSACLAGGSTDTQYF	TGCAGTGCTTGTCTAGCGGGAGGCAGCACAGATACGCAGTATTTT
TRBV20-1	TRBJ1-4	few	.	CSARVLGTSNEKLFF	TGCAGTGCTAGAGTCCTCGGGACCAGTAATGAAAAACTGTTTTTT
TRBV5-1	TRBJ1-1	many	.	CASSLGGTANTEAFF	TGTGCCAGCAGTTTGGGGGGGACGGCGAACACTGAAGCTTTCTTT
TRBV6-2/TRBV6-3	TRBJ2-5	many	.	CASGDTEYQETQYF	TGTGCCAGCGGGGACACCGAGTACCAAGAGACCCAGTACTTC
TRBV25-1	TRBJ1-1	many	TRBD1	CASRDRGTNTEAFF	TGTGCCAGTAGGGACAGGGGGACTAACACTGAAGCTTTCTTT
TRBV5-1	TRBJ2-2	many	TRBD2	CASSHGLGNTGELFF	TGCGCCAGCAGCCACGGACTAGGGAACACCGGGGAGCTGTTTTTT
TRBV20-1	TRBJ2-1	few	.	CSAGRTEQFF	TGCAGTGCCGGCAGAACTGAGCAGTTCTTC
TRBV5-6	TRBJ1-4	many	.	CASSLFGSSNEKLFF	TGTGCCAGCAGCTTGTTTGGTTCGTCTAATGAAAAACTGTTTTTT
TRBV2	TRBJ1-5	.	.	CASSGNLNQPQHF	TGTGCCAGCAGTGGGAACTTAAATCAGCCCCAGCATTTT
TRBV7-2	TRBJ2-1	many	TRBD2	CALGASGRGLEQFF	TGTGCCCTGGGGGCCAGCGGGAGGGGGTTAGAGCAGTTCTTC
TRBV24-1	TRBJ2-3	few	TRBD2	CATSELAGVADTQYF	TGTGCCACCAGTGAATTAGCGGGAGTGGCAGATACGCAGTATTTT
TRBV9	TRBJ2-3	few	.	CASSTHTGSPDTQYF	TGTGCCAGCAGCACACACACAGGGTCCCCAGATACGCAGTATTTT
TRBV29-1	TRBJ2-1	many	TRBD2	CSVEGLLAGGTSEGQFF	TGCAGCGTCGAAGGCCTACTAGCGGGGGGCACGTCGGAGGGCCAGTTCTTC
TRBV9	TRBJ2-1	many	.	CASSVTGVLGEQFF	TGTGCCAGCAGCGTGACGGGAGTACTGGGAGAGCAGTTCTTC
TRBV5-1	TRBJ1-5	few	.	CASSLDLDSNQPQHF	TGCGCCAGCAGCTTGGATCTGGATAGCAATCAGCCCCAGCATTTT
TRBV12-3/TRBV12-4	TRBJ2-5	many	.	CASSLRGKETQYF	TGTGCCAGCAGTTTACGGGGGAAAGAGACCCAGTACTTC
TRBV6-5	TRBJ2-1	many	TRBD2	CASTALAGLGNEQFF	TGTGCCAGCACCGCACTAGCGGGATTGGGCAATGAGCAGTTCTTC
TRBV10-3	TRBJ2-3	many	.	CAIAGTSSLRDTQYF	TGTGCCATCGCAGGAACTAGCAGTTTAAGAGATACGCAGTATTTT
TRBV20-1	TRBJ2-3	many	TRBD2	CSARRSSGGATDTQYF	TGCAGTGCTAGACGGTCCAGCGGGGGGGCCACAGATACGCAGTATTTT
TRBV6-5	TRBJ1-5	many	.	CASSYLRPGGNQPQHF	TGTGCCAGCAGTTACCTGAGACCAGGGGGCAATCAGCCCCAGCATTTT
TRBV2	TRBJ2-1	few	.	CASSEDRSSYNEQFF	TGTGCCAGCAGTGAAGACAGGTCCTCCTACAATGAGCAGTTCTTC
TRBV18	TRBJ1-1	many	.	CASSPSPGTLNTEAFF	TGTGCCAGCTCACCGAGTCCCGGGACCTTGAACACTGAAGCTTTCTTT
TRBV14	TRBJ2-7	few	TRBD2	CASSQEGLAGGPSSYEQYF	TGTGCCAGCAGCCAAGAAGGACTAGCGGGAGGACCGAGCTCCTACGAGCAGTACTTC
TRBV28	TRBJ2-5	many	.	CASSSLARLPQETQYF	TGTGCCAGCAGCTCACTCGCTCGTCTACCCCAAGAGACCCAGTACTTC
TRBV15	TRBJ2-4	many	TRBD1	CATSRGTGNIQYF	TGTGCCACCAGCAGAGGGACAGGGAACATTCAGTACTTC
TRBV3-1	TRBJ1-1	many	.	CASTPRGERGEAFF	TGTGCCAGCACCCCCCGAGGGGAAAGGGGTGAAGCTTTCTTT
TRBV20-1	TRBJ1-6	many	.	CSARAPRGDNSPLHF	TGCAGTGCTAGAGCTCCCCGGGGGGATAATTCACCCCTCCACTTT
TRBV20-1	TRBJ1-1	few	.	CSARVRGRGSTEAFF	TGCAGTGCTAGAGTTCGGGGCAGGGGAAGCACTGAAGCTTTCTTT
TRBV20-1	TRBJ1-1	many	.	CSATQAGTMGTEAFF	TGCAGTGCAACCCAAGCCGGGACAATGGGGACTGAAGCTTTCTTT
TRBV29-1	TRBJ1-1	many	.	CSVEDGDIGTEAFF	TGCAGCGTTGAAGACGGGGATATAGGCACTGAAGCTTTCTTT
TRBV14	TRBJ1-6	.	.	CASSLRTRGAPLHF	TGTGCCAGCAGCCTCCGGACCCGCGGGGCACCCCTCCACTTT
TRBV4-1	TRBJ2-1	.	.	CASSDRLGSDEQFF	TGCGCCAGCAGCGACCGACTAGGGAGCGATGAGCAGTTCTTC
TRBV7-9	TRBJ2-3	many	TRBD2	CASSSIESGGSTDTQYF	TGTGCCAGCAGCTCGATAGAAAGCGGGGGTAGCACAGATACGCAGTATTTT
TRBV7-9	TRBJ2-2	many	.	CASSRHREDTGELFF	TGTGCCAGCAGCCGCCACAGGGAAGACACCGGGGAGCTGTTTTTT
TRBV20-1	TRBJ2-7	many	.	CSASPRDGYEQYF	TGCAGTGCTAGTCCCAGGGACGGTTACGAGCAGTACTTC
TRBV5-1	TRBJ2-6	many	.	CASRPASGGANVLTF	TGCGCCAGCAGACCGGCTTCTGGCGGGGCCAACGTCCTGACTTTC
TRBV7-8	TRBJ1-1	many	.	CASSSIPGIRNTEAFF	TGTGCCAGCAGCTCCATTCCGGGGATTAGGAACACTGAAGCTTTCTTT
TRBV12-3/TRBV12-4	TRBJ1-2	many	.	CASSIRDFYGYTF	TGTGCCAGCAGTATTAGGGACTTCTATGGCTACACCTTC
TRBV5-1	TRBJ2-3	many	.	CASSLAGFGGDTQYF	TGCGCCAGCAGCTTGGCGGGATTCGGGGGAGATACGCAGTATTTT
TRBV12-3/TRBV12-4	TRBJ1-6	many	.	CASSLRERSPLHF	TGTGCCAGCAGTTTAAGGGAAAGGTCACCCCTCCACTTT
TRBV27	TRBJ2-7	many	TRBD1	CASSPSDRGPTREQYF	TGTGCCAGCAGTCCCTCCGACAGGGGTCCCACCCGCGAGCAGTACTTC